Judged by abundance, the clone carrying this T cell receptor (delta chain) is medium-sized. TCRdb re-analyzed the RT-PCR reads via CATT. Counted here are some 2,400 delta-chain clones, roughly 47% occurring once; the ten biggest clones make up 21%. V gave up 4 bases and J gave up 7 bases; unmatched junction bases: 18. CDR3 length equals 17 residues. CDR1 is GEAIGNYY and CDR2 is EKD in the germline V gene. The data were obtained in a study of gamma-delta T cells after stem cell transplantation. This receptor was taken from a human donor. It is not recorded whose cells these are; they may come from a transplant donor. The source material was gamma-delta T cells. The V gene is TRDV2, the J gene TRDJ1; 9 bases align to TRDD3. The CDR3 sequence is CACDNLLLGDQPGKLIF. The CDR3 DNA reads TGTGCCTGTGATAATCTCTTACTGGGGGACCAACCGGGTAAACTCATCTTT.